This passage covers 9 T cell receptor beta chains from one sample sequenced in a study of beta chain features in type 1 diabetes. Reverse transcription of all isolated RNA meant that expressed TCRB transcripts were sequenced. The table came from immunoSEQ multiplex PCR; TCRdb's copy has only in-frame clones and leaves some out. Seen here are about 150,000 clones, under 9.5% observed once, and the top ten hold 0.55% to 0.65%. The sample comprised central memory CD4+ T cells from blood. The receptors come from a man between 18 and 29 years old in good health.

The chain is built from TRBV29-1 and TRBJ1-3, with D possibly TRBD1 on 6 matching bases. V lost 3 bases and J 0 bases, leaving 9 bases between the germline ends. The CDR3 runs 14 residues. The germline CDR1 and CDR2 sequences are SQVTM and ANQGSEA. In DNA form, the CDR3 reads TGCAGCGTTGACAAGGACAGCTCTGGAAACACCATATATTTT. Its protein product is CSVDKDSSGNTIYF. Filled out from reference TRBV29-1 and TRBJ1-3, the complete variable domain reads SAVISQKPSRDICQRGTSLTIQCQVDSQVTMMFWYRQQPGQSLTLIATANQGSEATYESGFVIDKFPISRPNLTFSTLTVSNMSPEDSSIYLCSVDKDSSGNTIYFGEGSWLTVV.

The chain employs TRBV5-1 and TRBJ2-7; 8 bases match TRBD1. The J segment lost 2 bases and the V segment lost 0 bases, leaving 4 bases of the junction unmatched. Germline V gene lookup returns CDR1 SGHRS and CDR2 YFSETQ. This CDR3 has 15 residues. The CDR3 spells CASSLGQGLAYEQYF. The CDR3 bases are TGCGCCAGCAGCTTGGGACAGGGGCTTGCCTACGAGCAGTACTTC.

This clone was observed many times. The chain employs TRBV7-2 and TRBJ2-2; no clear D gene. Germline loops: CDR1 SGHTA, CDR2 FQGNSA. The CDR3 is 13 amino acids. Trimming left V 5 bases short and J 7 bases short, with 11 bases between. CDR3 residues: CASSRQGIGELFF. The CDR3 DNA sequence: TGTGCCAGCAGCCGACAAGGAATCGGGGAGCTGTTTTTT.

This clone has only a few counts. The V gene is TRBV28, the J gene TRBJ2-3; TRBD1 is a possible D gene (5 bases). This CDR3 is 15 amino acids long. V lost 1 base, J lost 6 bases, and 14 bases lay in between. Germline-derived CDR1 and CDR2 are MDHEN and SYDVKM. In DNA form, the CDR3 reads TGTGCCAGCAGTTTATCGTCCAGGGAAGGGGATACGCAGTATTTT. Its translation: CASSLSSREGDTQYF.

This sequence joins TRBV18 and TRBJ2-1; perhaps TRBD2 as D (6 bases). The CDR3 is 13 amino acids. Trimming took off 4 bases at V and 6 bases at J, with 10 bases between the two ends. Looked up from germline, CDR1 is KGHSH and CDR2 is LQKENI. The CDR3 DNA follows: TGTGCCAGCTCACGGGACTGGGGCAATGAGCAGTTCTTC. This codes for CASSRDWGNEQFF.

This clone has at least ten counts. V usage is TRBV4-2 and J usage is TRBJ2-1, with D possibly TRBD2 on 7 matching bases. The CDR3 loop spans 17 amino acids. CDR1 and CDR2 from the germline V gene are LGHNA and YNFKEQ. V shed 0 bases and J shed 4 bases, with 16 bases lying between them. DNA of the CDR3: TGTGCCAGCAGCCAAGAGTTTGGGGGGGCGGAGTACAATGAGCAGTTCTTC. Protein sequence: CASSQEFGGAEYNEQFF.

The V call is TRBV7-2, the J call TRBJ2-1, with 11 nucleotides matching TRBD2. Trimming cost V 8 bases and J 4 bases; bases outside gene matches: 4. CDR3 length: 14 residues. CDR1 and CDR2 from the germline V gene are SGHTA and FQGNSA. CDR3 nucleotide sequence: TGTGCCAGCCTGACTAGCGGGACTTACAATGAGCAGTTCTTC. This translates into CASLTSGTYNEQFF.

With regard to this clone: The sample holds other DNA sequences that translate to the same CDR3. This chain joins TRBV7-9 and TRBJ2-2; D not resolved. The CDR3 is 12 amino acids. With 6 bases removed from V and 5 bases from J, the gap between germline ends came to 7 bases. Looked up from germline, CDR1 is SEHNR and CDR2 is FQNEAQ (reference sequence). CDR3 loop: CASSPSTGELFF. Here the CDR3 DNA reads TGTGCCAGCAGTCCGTCGACCGGGGAGCTGTTTTTT.

The genes are TRBV18 and TRBJ1-1; 9 bases line up with TRBD1. Germline assignment: CDR1 KGHSH and CDR2 LQKENI. The CDR3 is 15 amino acids. Unmatched junction bases numbered 8, after V lost 4 bases and J lost 5 bases. CDR3 sequence: CASSQDGTGWTEAFF. For the CDR3, the DNA is TGTGCCAGCTCACAAGACGGGACAGGGTGGACTGAAGCTTTCTTT.